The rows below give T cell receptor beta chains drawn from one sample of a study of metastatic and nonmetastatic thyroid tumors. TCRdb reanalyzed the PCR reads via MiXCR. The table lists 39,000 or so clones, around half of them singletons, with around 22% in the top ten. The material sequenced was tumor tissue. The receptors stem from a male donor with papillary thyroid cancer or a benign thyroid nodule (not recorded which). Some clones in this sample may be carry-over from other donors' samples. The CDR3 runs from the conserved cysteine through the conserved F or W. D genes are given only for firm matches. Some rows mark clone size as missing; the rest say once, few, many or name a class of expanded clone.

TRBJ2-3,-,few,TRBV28,CASSETGTPSTDTQYF,TGTGCCAGCAGCGAAACCGGGACCCCTAGCACAGATACGCAGTATTTT
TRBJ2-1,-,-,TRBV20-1,CSARLTNSNEQFF,TGCAGTGCTAGACTGACAAACTCCAATGAGCAGTTCTTC
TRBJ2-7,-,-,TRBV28,CASSPLLEQYF,TGTGCCAGCAGCCCCCTCCTCGAGCAGTACTTC
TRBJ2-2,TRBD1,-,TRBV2,CASSPTGGGSTGELFF,TGTGCCAGCAGTCCCACAGGGGGCGGTAGCACCGGGGAGCTGTTTTTT
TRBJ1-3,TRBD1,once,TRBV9,CASSDGQGGNTIYF,TGTGCCAGCAGCGACGGACAGGGGGGAAACACCATATATTTT
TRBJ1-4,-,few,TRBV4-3,CASSQETGLSEKLFF,TGCGCCAGCAGCCAAGAAACAGGGTTGAGTGAAAAACTGTTTTTT
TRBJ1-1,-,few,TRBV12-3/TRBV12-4,CASSPLWGLRVSEAFF,TGTGCCAGCAGTCCGCTCTGGGGACTAAGGGTTTCGGAAGCTTTCTTT
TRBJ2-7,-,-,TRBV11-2,CASSPQSFGTTYEQYF,TGTGCCAGCAGCCCCCAAAGTTTTGGTACTACCTACGAGCAGTACTTC
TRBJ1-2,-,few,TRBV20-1,CSARDVLGGSGYTF,TGCAGTGCTAGAGATGTTTTAGGGGGTAGTGGCTACACCTTC
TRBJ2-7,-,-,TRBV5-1,CASSLGRGAKSYEQYF,TGCGCCAGCAGCTTGGGTCGGGGGGCGAAATCCTACGAGCAGTACTTC
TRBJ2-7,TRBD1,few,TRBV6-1,CASSDMTGAPYEQYF,TGTGCCAGCAGTGATATGACAGGGGCCCCCTACGAGCAGTACTTC
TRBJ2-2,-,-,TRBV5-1,CASSLLGQNTGELFF,TGCGCCAGCAGCTTATTGGGACAGAACACCGGGGAGCTGTTTTTT
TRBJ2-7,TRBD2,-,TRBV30,CAWSTPRAVLAGSYEQYF,TGTGCCTGGTCCACCCCCCGGGCAGTCCTAGCGGGCAGCTACGAGCAGTACTTC
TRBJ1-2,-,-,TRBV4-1,CASSQDRGDSYGYTF,TGCGCCAGCAGCCAAGATCGCGGTGACAGCTATGGCTACACCTTC
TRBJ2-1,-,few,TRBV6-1,CASTGPYNEQFF,TGTGCCAGCACGGGCCCCTACAATGAGCAGTTCTTC
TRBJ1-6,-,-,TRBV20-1,CSARYGDVNSPLHF,TGCAGTGCTAGATATGGGGACGTTAATTCACCCCTCCACTTT
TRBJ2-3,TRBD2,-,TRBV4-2,CASSQGTSGGADTQYF,TGTGCCAGCAGCCAAGGGACTAGCGGGGGGGCAGATACGCAGTATTTT